This T cell receptor (beta chain) was identified during a study of blood T cell repertoires in COVID-19. Study summary: The study drew acute and convalescent COVID-19 samples from the United States, Italy and Spain.

The V gene end was trimmed by 5 bases and the J gene end by 3 bases; junction bases not matched to a gene: 5. Looked up from germline, CDR1 is SGHTA and CDR2 is FQGNSA. The CDR3 spans 15 residues. TCRdb's copy holds only in-frame clones and misses some; the assay was immunoSEQ multiplex PCR. The sample consists of about 300,000 clones, around 92% of them appearing once. The receptor's source is a woman aged 25-40 years with COVID-19, enrolled during active disease. The sequenced sample consisted of peripheral blood. V gene TRBV7-2 combines with J gene TRBJ2-2; 8 bases are shared with TRBD1. CDR3 amino acids: CASSPSRGHTGELFF. The CDR3 region has the DNA TGTGCCAGCAGCCCATCCAGGGGGCACACCGGGGAGCTGTTTTTT.